Shown below are 6 T cell receptor beta chains from a single sample sequenced in a study of T-cell memory formation after mild COVID-19. One entry per CDR3 protein results from TCRdb running MiXCR on the 5' RACE reads. This sample has roughly 510,000 distinct CDR3 sequences, with roughly a sixth found just once. The sample taken for sequencing was PBMCs or a T cell subset sorted from them (not recorded which). These TCRs come from an adult woman who had mild COVID-19 (a few samples of this study predate the infection). Cell type and time point are not known.

This clonotype has only a few counts. DNA of the CDR3: TGTGCCAGCAGCTCAGTGGTAGGGGAGACCCAGTACTTC. This gives the protein CASSSVVGETQYF. The V gene is TRBV7-2, the J gene TRBJ2-5, with D unclear. CDR3 size: 13 residues. Trimming shortened V by 4 bases and J by 5 bases, and 11 bases separated the two germline ends. Germline lookup yields CDR1 SGHTA and CDR2 FQGNSA.

V gene TRBV3-1 combines with J gene TRBJ2-2, with D uncertain. The V and J ends lost 1 base and 3 bases respectively, with 3 bases between them. Germline V lookup: CDR1 LGHDT, CDR2 YNNKEL (reference sequence). This CDR3 comprises 13 residues. This CDR3 is CASSQVDTGELFF. For the CDR3, the DNA is TGTGCCAGCAGCCAAGTGGACACCGGGGAGCTGTTTTTT. Together with reference TRBV3-1 and TRBJ2-2, the CDR3 gives the full variable domain: DTAVSQTPKYLVTQMGNDKSIKCEQNLGHDTMYWYKQDSKKFLKIMFSYNNKELIINETVPNRFSPKSPDKAHLNLHINSLELGDSAVYFCASSQVDTGELFFGEGSRLTVL.

This clonotype appeared a few times. CDR3 in amino acids: CASRAGQGNEQYF. The CDR3 region has the DNA TGTGCCAGTAGAGCGGGACAGGGAAACGAGCAGTACTTC. The chain links TRBV19 to TRBJ2-7; TRBD1 aligns across 9 bases. This CDR3 is 13 amino acids long. In germline, CDR1 is LNHDA, CDR2 SQIVND (reference sequence). With 6 bases clipped from V and 5 bases from J, the junction kept 5 bases outside the gene matches.

This clonotype has more than one count but fewer than ten. The chain has TRBV12-3 or TRBV12-4 and TRBJ2-4; 8 bases fit TRBD1. CDR3 size: 16 residues. V shed 3 bases and J 5 bases; nucleotides not matched to a gene: 9. The CDR3 coding sequence is TGTGCCAGCAGTTTTGTCAGGACAGGGATCCAAAACATTCAGTACTTC. It codes for CASSFVRTGIQNIQYF.

The chain joins TRBV5-1 to TRBJ2-1; 9 bases fit TRBD2. The CDR3 covers 15 residues. Trimming took 4 bases from V and 10 from J; bases not matched to a gene: 12. Germline V CDR1 and CDR2: SGHRS, YFSETQ. The CDR3 here is CASSPGAGGPEEQFF. The CDR3 nucleotides read TGCGCCAGCAGCCCCGGGGCGGGGGGGCCAGAAGAGCAGTTCTTC.

J is TRBJ1-1 and V is TRBV7-9; 7 bases are shared with TRBD1. Germline CDR1 SEHNR, CDR2 FQNEAQ (reference sequence). The CDR3 loop spans 15 amino acids. The V segment lost 3 bases and the J segment 4 bases; nucleotides outside the gene matches: 8. The CDR3 DNA sequence: TGTGCCAGCAGCTTTCCGCAGGGGGTAACCACTGAAGCTTTCTTT. Its translation: CASSFPQGVTTEAFF.